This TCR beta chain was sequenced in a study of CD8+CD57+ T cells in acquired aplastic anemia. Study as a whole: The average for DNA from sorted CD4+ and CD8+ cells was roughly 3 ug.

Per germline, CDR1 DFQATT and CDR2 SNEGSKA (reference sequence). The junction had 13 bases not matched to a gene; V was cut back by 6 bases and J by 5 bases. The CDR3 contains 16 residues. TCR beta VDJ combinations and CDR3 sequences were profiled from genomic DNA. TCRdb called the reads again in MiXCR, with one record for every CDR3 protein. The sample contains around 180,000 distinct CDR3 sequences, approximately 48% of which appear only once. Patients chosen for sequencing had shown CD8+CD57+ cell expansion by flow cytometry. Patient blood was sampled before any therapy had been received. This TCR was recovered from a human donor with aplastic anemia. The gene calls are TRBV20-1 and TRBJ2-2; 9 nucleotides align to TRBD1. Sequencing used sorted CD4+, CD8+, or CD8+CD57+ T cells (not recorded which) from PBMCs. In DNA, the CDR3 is TGCAGTGCCAGGAGAATGGGGGACAGGGTTACCGGGGAGCTGTTTTTT. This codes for CSARRMGDRVTGELFF.